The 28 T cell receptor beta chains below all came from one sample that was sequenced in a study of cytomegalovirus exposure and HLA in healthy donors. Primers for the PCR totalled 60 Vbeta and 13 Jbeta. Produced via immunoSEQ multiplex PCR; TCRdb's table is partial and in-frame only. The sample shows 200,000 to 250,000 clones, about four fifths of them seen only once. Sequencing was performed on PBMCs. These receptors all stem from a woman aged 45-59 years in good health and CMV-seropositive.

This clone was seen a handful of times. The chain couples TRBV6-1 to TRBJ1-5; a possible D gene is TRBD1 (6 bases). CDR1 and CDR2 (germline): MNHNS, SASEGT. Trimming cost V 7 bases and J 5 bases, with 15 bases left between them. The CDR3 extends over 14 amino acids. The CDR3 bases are TGTGCCAGCAAGCCCCGGGACATGCATCAGCCCCAGCATTTT. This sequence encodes CASKPRDMHQPQHF.

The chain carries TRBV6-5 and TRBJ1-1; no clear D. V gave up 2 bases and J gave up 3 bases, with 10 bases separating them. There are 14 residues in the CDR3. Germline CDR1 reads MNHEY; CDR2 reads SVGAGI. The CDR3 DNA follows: TGTGCCAGCAGTTACGGTGAGCCTGACACTGAAGCTTTCTTT. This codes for CASSYGEPDTEAFF.

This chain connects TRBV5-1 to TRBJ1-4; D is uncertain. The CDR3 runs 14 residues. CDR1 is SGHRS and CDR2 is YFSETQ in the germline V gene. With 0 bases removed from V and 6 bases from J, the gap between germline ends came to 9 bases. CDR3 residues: CASSLASTDEKLFF. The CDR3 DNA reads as TGCGCCAGCAGCTTGGCTTCCACGGATGAAAAACTGTTTTTT.

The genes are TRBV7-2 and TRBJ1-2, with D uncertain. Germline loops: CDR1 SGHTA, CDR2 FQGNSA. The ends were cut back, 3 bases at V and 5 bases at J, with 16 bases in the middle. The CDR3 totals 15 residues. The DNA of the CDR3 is TGTGCCAGCAGCTTGGGAAGGCTAGCGGGGTATGGCTACACCTTC. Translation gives CASSLGRLAGYGYTF.

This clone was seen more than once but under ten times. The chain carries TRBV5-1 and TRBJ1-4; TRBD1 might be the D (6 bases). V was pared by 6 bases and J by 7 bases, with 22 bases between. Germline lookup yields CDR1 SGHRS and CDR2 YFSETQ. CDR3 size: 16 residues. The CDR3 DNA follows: TGCGCCAGCACCCATGGATCAGGGGACGCAGGTGAAAAACTGTTTTTT. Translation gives CASTHGSGDAGEKLFF. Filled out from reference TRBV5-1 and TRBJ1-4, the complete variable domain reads KAGVTQTPRYLIKTRGQQVTLSCSPISGHRSVSWYQQTPGQGLQFLFEYFSETQRNKGNFPGRFSGRQFSNSRSEMNVSTLELGDSALYLCASTHGSGDAGEKLFFGSGTQLSVL.

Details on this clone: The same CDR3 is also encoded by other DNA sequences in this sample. The CDR3 loop is CSVEDTGSNTEAFF. In DNA form, the CDR3 reads TGCAGCGTTGAAGATACGGGGAGCAACACTGAAGCTTTCTTT. The genes are TRBV29-1 and TRBJ1-1; D is ambiguous. V was pared by 0 bases and J by 2 bases, with 10 bases between. The CDR3 consists of 14 residues. Germline V gene lookup returns CDR1 SQVTM and CDR2 ANQGSEA.

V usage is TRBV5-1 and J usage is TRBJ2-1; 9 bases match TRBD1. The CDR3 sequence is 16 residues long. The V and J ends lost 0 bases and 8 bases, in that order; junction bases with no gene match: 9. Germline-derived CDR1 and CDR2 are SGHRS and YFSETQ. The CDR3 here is CASSLGPGQGTDEQFF. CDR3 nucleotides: TGCGCCAGCAGCTTGGGACCGGGACAGGGTACAGATGAGCAGTTCTTC. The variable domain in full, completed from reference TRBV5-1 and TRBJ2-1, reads KAGVTQTPRYLIKTRGQQVTLSCSPISGHRSVSWYQQTPGQGLQFLFEYFSETQRNKGNFPGRFSGRQFSNSRSEMNVSTLELGDSALYLCASSLGPGQGTDEQFFGPGTRLTVL.

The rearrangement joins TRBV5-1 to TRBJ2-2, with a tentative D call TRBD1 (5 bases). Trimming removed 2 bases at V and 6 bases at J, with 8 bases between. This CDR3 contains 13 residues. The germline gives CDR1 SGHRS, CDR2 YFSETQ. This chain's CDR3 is CASSFEGAGELFF. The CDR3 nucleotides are TGCGCCAGCAGCTTCGAAGGGGCCGGGGAGCTGTTTTTT. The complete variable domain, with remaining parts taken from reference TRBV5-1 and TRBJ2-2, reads KAGVTQTPRYLIKTRGQQVTLSCSPISGHRSVSWYQQTPGQGLQFLFEYFSETQRNKGNFPGRFSGRQFSNSRSEMNVSTLELGDSALYLCASSFEGAGELFFGEGSRLTVL.

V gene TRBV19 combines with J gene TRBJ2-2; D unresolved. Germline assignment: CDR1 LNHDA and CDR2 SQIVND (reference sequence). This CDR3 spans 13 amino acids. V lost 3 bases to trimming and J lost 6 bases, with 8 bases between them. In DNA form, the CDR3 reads TGTGCCAGTAGTATGAGCCGCCCCGGGGAGCTGTTTTTT. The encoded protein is CASSMSRPGELFF.

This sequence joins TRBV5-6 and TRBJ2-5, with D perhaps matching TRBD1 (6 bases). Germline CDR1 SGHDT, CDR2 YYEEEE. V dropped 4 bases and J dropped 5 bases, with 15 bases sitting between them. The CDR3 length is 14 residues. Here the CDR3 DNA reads TGTGCCAGCAGCGGCAAACAGGGTACCGAGACCCAGTACTTC. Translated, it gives CASSGKQGTETQYF.

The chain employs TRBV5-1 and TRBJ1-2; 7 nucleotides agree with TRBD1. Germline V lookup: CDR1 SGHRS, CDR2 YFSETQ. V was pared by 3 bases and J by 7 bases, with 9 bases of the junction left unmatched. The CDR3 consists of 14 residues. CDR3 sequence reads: CASSYETGTGGYTF. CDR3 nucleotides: TGCGCCAGCAGCTACGAGACAGGGACTGGTGGCTACACCTTC. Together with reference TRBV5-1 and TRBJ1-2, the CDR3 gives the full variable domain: KAGVTQTPRYLIKTRGQQVTLSCSPISGHRSVSWYQQTPGQGLQFLFEYFSETQRNKGNFPGRFSGRQFSNSRSEMNVSTLELGDSALYLCASSYETGTGGYTFGSGTRLTVV.

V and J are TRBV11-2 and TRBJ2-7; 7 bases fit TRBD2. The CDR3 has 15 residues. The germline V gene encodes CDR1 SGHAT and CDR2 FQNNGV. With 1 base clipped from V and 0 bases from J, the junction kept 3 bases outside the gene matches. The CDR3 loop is CASSLVRGSSYEQYF. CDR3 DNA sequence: TGTGCCAGCAGCTTAGTGCGGGGGAGCTCCTACGAGCAGTACTTC.

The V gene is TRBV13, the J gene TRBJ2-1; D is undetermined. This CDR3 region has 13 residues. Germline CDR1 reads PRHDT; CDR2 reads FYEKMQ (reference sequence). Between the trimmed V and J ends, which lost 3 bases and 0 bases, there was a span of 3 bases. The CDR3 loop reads CASSFLSYNEQFF. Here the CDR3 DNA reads TGTGCCAGCAGCTTCCTCTCCTACAATGAGCAGTTCTTC.

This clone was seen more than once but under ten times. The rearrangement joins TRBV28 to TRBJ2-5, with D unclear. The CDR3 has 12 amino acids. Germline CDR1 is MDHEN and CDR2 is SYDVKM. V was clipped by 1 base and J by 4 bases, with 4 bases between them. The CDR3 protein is CASSLLAETQYF. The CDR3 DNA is TGTGCCAGCAGTTTATTAGCAGAGACCCAGTACTTC.

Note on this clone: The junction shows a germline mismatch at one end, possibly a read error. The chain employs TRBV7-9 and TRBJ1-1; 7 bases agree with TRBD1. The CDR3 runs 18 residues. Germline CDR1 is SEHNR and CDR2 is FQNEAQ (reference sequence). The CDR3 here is CSSSYPPGRGTGDTEAFF. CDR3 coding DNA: TGTTCCAGCAGTTATCCCCCGGGCAGGGGGACTGGGGACACTGAAGCTTTCTTT. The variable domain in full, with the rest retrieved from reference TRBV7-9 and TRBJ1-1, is DTGVSQNPRHKITKRGQNVTFRCDPISEHNRLYWYRQTLGQGPEFLTYFQNEAQLEKSRLLSDRFSAERPKGSFSTLEIQRTEQGDSAMYLCSSSYPPGRGTGDTEAFFGQGTRLTVV.

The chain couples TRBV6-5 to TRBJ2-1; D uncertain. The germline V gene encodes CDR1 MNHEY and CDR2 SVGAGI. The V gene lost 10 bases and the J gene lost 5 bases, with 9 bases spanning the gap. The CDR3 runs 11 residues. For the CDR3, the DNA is TGTGCCACCCAACAAAACAATGAGCAGTTCTTC. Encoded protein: CATQQNNEQFF.

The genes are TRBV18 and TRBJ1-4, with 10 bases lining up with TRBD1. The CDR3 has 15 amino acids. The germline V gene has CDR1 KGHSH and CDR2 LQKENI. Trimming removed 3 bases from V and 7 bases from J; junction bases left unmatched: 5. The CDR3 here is CASSPRQGAVEKLFF. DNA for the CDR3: TGTGCCAGCTCACCCCGACAGGGGGCTGTTGAAAAACTGTTTTTT.

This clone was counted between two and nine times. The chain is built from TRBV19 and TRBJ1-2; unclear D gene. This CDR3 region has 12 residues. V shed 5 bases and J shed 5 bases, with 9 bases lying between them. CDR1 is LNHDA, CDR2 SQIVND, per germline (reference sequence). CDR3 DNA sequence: TGTGCCAGTAGTTTCAGGCCTTATGGCTACACCTTC. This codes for CASSFRPYGYTF.

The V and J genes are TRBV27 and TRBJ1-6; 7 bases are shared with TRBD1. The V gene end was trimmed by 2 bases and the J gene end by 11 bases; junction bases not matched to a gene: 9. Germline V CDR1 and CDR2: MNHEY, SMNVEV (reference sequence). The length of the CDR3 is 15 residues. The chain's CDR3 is CASSLGDYRGTPLHF. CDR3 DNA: TGTGCCAGCAGTTTAGGCGATTACAGGGGTACACCCCTCCACTTT.

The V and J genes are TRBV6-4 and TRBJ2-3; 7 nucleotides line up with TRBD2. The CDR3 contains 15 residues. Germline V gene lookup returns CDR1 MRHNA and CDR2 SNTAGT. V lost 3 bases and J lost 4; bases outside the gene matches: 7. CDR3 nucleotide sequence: TGTGCCAGCAGTGAACAACCTAGCGGCGCAGATACGCAGTATTTT. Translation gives CASSEQPSGADTQYF.

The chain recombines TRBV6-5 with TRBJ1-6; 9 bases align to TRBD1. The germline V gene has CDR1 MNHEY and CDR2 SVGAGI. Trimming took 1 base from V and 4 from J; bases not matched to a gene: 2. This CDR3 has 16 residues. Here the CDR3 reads CASSYWDRAYNSPLHF. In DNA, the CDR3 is TGTGCCAGCAGTTACTGGGACAGGGCTTATAATTCACCCCTCCACTTT.

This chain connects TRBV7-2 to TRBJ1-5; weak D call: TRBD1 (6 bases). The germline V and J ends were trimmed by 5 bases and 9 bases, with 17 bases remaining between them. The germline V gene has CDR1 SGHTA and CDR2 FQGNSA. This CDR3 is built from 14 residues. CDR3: CASSLGGDGRPQHF. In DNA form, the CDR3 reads TGTGCCAGCAGCCTAGGGGGGGATGGTAGGCCCCAGCATTTT.

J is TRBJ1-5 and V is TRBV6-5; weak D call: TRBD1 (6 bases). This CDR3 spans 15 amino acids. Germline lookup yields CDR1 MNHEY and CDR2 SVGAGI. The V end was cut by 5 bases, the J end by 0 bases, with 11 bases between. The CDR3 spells CASSPGQYSNQPQHF. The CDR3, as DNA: TGTGCCAGCAGTCCCGGACAGTATAGCAATCAGCCCCAGCATTTT.

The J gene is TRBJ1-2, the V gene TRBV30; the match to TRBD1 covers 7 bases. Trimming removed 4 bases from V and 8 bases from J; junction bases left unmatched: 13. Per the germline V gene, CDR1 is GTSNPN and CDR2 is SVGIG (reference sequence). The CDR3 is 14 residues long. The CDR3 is CAWTPPGTVRGYTF. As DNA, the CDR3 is TGTGCCTGGACTCCACCTGGGACAGTTAGAGGCTACACCTTC.

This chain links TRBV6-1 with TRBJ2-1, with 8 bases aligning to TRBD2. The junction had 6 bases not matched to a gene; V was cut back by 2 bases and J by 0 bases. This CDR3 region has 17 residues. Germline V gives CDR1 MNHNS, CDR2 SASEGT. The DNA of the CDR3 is TGTGCCAGCAGTGAATTCGTAGCGGGGAGCTCCTACAATGAGCAGTTCTTC. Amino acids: CASSEFVAGSSYNEQFF.

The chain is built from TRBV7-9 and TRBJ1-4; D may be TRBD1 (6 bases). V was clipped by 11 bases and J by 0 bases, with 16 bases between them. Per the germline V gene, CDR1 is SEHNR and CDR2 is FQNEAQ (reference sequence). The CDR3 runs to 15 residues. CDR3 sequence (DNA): TGTGCCGGGCAAGGGGGAGTAACAACTAATGAAAAACTGTTTTTT. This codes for CAGQGGVTTNEKLFF.

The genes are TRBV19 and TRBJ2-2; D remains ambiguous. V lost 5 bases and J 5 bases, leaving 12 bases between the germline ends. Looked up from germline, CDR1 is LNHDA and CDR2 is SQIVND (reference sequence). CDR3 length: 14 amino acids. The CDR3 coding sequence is TGTGCCAGTAGTCTCCCAGGAAAGACCGGGGAGCTGTTTTTT. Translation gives CASSLPGKTGELFF.

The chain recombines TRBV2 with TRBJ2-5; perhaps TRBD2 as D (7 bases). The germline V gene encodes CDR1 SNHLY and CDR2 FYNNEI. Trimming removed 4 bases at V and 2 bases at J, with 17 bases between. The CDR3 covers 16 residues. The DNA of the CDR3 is TGTGCCAGCAGTGGGGAAGGGGGGGTGTTTCAAGAGACCCAGTACTTC. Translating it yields CASSGEGGVFQETQYF.